This record covers a single TCR beta chain. Its antigen is unidentified. The germline gives CDR1 SNHLY, CDR2 FYNNEI. V was shortened by 4 bases and J by 2 bases, with 24 bases between the two germline ends. The CDR3 length is 18 residues. The sample comes from a study of long-term antiretroviral therapy in people with HIV. Samples were assayed with immunoSEQ v3.0 at survey level. Repertoires were generated with immunoSEQ multiplex PCR, while TCRdb's copy carries only in-frame clones and drops some. This sample has 19,000 or so clones, with 80% found just once. Study-wide points: Repertoires from HIV showed CDR3 length ranges narrower than those of controls. Documentation of ART adherence, viral resistance or therapy changes was absent.

The source of this sequence is a woman in her thirties or forties with HIV. The input for sequencing was unsorted PBMCs, taken 0.2 years after starting antiretroviral therapy. The rearrangement links TRBV2 to TRBJ2-7; D is perhaps TRBD2 (6 bases). Written as DNA, the CDR3 is TGTGCCAGCAGTGGGAGGGTGGGGATACAGGCAGCGACCTACGAGCAGTACTTC. It is translated as CASSGRVGIQAATYEQYF. Full variable domain (missing parts from reference TRBV2 and TRBJ2-7): EPEVTQTPSHQVTQMGQEVILRCVPISNHLYFYWYRQILGQKVEFLVSFYNNEISEKSEIFDDQFSVERPDGSNFTLKIRSTKLEDSAMYFCASSGRVGIQAATYEQYFGPGTRLTVT.